Shown below are 2 T cell receptor beta chains from a single sample sequenced in a study of CD8 T cells in Susac syndrome. An amount of RNA that ranged from roughly 0.5 to 1 ug was reverse transcribed with random hexamers. TCRdb analysed the immunoSEQ multiplex PCR reads with MiXCR anew, one entry per CDR3 protein. Here the sample spans approximately 80,000 distinct CDR3 sequences, approximately 94% being singletons. The material sequenced was CD8+ T cells from PBMCs. The receptors come from a human donor with Susac syndrome.

DNA for the CDR3: TGCAGTGCTAGAGATCAGGGTAGCGGGGGCCTCTACGAGCAGTACTTC. This sequence encodes CSARDQGSGGLYEQYF. The chain carries TRBV20-1 and TRBJ2-7, with 9 nucleotides matching TRBD2. Trimming cost V 0 bases and J 3 bases; bases outside gene matches: 9. The length of the CDR3 is 16 residues. CDR1 is DFQATT, CDR2 SNEGSKA, per germline (reference sequence).

The V call is TRBV7-2, the J call TRBJ2-2; 8 bases fit TRBD2. V gave up 8 bases and J gave up 7 bases; unmatched junction bases: 9. There are 14 residues in the CDR3. Germline CDR1 SGHTA, CDR2 FQGNSA. The CDR3 nucleotides are TGTGCCAGCCCTACCCCGGCGGGGGGCGGGGAGCTGTTTTTT. It codes for CASPTPAGGGELFF.